The 7 T cell receptor beta chains listed next were all sequenced from one sample in a study of graft-versus-host responses after intestinal transplantation. Antigen specificity for these receptors is unknown. TCRdb's table, derived via immunoSEQ multiplex PCR, lists solely in-frame clones and lacks some. The repertoire has about 88,000 clones, less than 95% of them found once; the top ten carry 0.35%. Sequenced material: unstimulated CD4+ T cells sorted from spleen or lymph node cells, taken before transplant. The receptors were sampled from a human donor who was the organ donor for an intestinal transplant.

The V gene is TRBV5-1, the J gene TRBJ1-6, with a tentative D call TRBD1 (6 bases). CDR3 length: 15 residues. Trimming stripped 4 bases from V and 14 bases from J, with 22 bases between. The V gene's germline CDR1 is SGHRS and CDR2 YFSETQ. The CDR3 spells CASSPTGHNGGSLHF. CDR3 DNA: TGCGCCAGCAGCCCGACAGGTCACAACGGGGGGTCCCTCCACTTT.

The chain links TRBV19 to TRBJ2-7; D is possibly TRBD2 (5 bases). Germline V gene sequence: CDR1 LNHDA, CDR2 SQIVND (reference sequence). The CDR3 is 15 residues long. V lost 4 bases and J 4 bases, leaving 17 bases between the germline ends. CDR3 DNA sequence: TGTGCCAGTAGTAGCCTGGAGTCGGGGAAGTACGAGCAGTACTTC. Translation gives CASSSLESGKYEQYF.

The rearrangement links TRBV7-6 to TRBJ2-6; D is unresolved. Germline V CDR1 and CDR2: SGHVS, FNYEAQ. The V and J ends lost 5 bases and 0 bases respectively, with 8 bases between them. The CDR3 is 15 amino acids. CDR3 protein: CASSPGRSGANVLTF. As DNA, the CDR3 is TGTGCCAGCAGCCCCGGTCGCTCTGGGGCCAACGTCCTGACTTTC.

The CDR3 DNA is TGTGCCAGCAGCTTAGACAGGTTCTACGAGCAGTACTTC. The encoded protein is CASSLDRFYEQYF. V usage is TRBV7-9 and J usage is TRBJ2-7; TRBD1 is a possible D gene (5 bases). Looked up from germline, CDR1 is SEHNR and CDR2 is FQNEAQ (reference sequence). V was cut by 1 base and J by 3 bases, with 7 bases left in between. The CDR3 consists of 13 residues.

V gene TRBV4-1 combines with J gene TRBJ2-5, with 7 bases fitting TRBD2. The CDR3 contains 16 residues. V lost 4 bases to trimming and J lost 4 bases; unmatched junction nucleotides: 12. Germline assignment: CDR1 MGHRA and CDR2 YSYEKL. CDR3 loop: CASSRDRGGGRETQYF. The CDR3 coding sequence is TGCGCCAGCAGCCGGGACCGTGGCGGGGGTCGAGAGACCCAGTACTTC.

The chain links TRBV7-9 to TRBJ2-1; the D gene is possibly TRBD2 (5 bases). This CDR3 comprises 15 residues. Germline V CDR1 and CDR2: SEHNR, FQNEAQ (reference sequence). The V end lost 0 bases, the J end lost 1 base, and 7 bases lay between the germline ends. The CDR3 region has the DNA TGTGCCAGCAGCTTAGCGGGAGTTTCCTACAATGAGCAGTTCTTC. Translating it yields CASSLAGVSYNEQFF.

The gene calls are TRBV18 and TRBJ2-7, with 8 positions matching TRBD1. The V gene end was trimmed by 4 bases and the J gene end by 3 bases; junction bases not matched to a gene: 5. Germline CDR1 and CDR2: KGHSH and LQKENI. The CDR3 covers 14 residues. CDR3 loop: CASSRDRHLYEQYF. DNA of the CDR3: TGTGCCAGCTCACGGGACAGGCATCTCTACGAGCAGTACTTC.